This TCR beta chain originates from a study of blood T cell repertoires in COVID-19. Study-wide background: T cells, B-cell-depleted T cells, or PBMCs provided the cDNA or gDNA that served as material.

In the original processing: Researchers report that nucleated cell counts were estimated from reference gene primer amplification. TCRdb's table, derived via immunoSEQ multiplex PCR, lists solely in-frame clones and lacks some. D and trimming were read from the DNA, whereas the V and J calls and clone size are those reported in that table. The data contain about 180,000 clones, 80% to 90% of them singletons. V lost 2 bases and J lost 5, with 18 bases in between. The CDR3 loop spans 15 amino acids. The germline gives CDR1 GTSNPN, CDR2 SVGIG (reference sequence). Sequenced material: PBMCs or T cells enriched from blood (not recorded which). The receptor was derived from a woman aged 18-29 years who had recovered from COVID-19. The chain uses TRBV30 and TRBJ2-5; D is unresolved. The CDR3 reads CAWSTTLSPRETQYF. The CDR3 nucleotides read TGTGCCTGGAGTACTACCCTCTCACCTCGGGAGACCCAGTACTTC.